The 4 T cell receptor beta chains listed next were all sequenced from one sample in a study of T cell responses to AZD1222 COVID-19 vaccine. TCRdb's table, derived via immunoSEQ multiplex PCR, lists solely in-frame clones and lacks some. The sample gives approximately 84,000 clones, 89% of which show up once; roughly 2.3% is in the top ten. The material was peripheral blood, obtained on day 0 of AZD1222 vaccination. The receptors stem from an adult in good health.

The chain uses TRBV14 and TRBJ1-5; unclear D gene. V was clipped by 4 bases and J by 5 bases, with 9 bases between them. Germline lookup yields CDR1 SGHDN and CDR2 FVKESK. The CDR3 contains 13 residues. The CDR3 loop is CASSPRTDQPQHF. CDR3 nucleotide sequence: TGTGCCAGCAGCCCGCGGACTGATCAGCCCCAGCATTTT.

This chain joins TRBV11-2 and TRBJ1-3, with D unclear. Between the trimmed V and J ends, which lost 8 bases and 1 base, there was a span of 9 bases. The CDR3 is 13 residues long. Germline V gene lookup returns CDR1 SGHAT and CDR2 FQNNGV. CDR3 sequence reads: CASGEGSGNTIYF. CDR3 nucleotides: TGTGCCAGCGGTGAGGGATCTGGAAACACCATATATTTT.

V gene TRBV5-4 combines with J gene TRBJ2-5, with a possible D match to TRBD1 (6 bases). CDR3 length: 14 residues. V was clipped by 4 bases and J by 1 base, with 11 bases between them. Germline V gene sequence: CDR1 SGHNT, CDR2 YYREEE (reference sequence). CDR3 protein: CASSTGQSQETQYF. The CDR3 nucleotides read TGTGCCAGCAGCACAGGACAGAGCCAAGAGACCCAGTACTTC.

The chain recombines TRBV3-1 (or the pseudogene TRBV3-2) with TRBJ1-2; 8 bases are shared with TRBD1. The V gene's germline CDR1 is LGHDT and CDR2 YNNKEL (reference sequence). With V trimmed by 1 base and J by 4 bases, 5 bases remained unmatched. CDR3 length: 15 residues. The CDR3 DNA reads TGTGCCAGCAGCCAAGTAGGGACAGGAGTCTATGGCTACACCTTC. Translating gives CASSQVGTGVYGYTF.